The clone carrying this TCR beta chain was seen many times. The antigen is unknown. Time point described: sample taken at primary tumor resection. Whole RNA obtained from tumor, nontumor lung or frozen PBMC underwent sequencing without sorting. These data belong to a study of spatial heterogeneity in lung cancer. Study results and caveats: Resection saw ubiquitous expanded tumor TCRs appear in blood more than follow-up did.

Individually, TCR cDNA molecules were each labelled with a unique molecular identifier. MiXCR was run by TCRdb on the 5' RACE reads, yielding one entry per CDR3 protein. The sample carries 4,000 to 4,500 distinct CDR3 sequences, over 9% recorded once. The TCR was taken from a male donor with early-stage non-small cell lung cancer. Sequences were derived from PBMCs, sampled at surgery.

In DNA form, the CDR3 reads TGCGCCAGCAGCTTCGGGGGGGCACTCTACGAGCAGTACTTC. As protein: CASSFGGALYEQYF. This chain connects TRBV5-1 to TRBJ2-7, with 8 bases that match TRBD2. The germline V gene encodes CDR1 SGHRS and CDR2 YFSETQ. With 2 bases clipped from V and 3 bases from J, the junction kept 4 bases outside the gene matches. This CDR3 comprises 14 residues. Filled out from reference TRBV5-1 and TRBJ2-7, the complete variable domain reads KAGVTQTPRYLIKTRGQQVTLSCSPISGHRSVSWYQQTPGQGLQFLFEYFSETQRNKGNFPGRFSGRQFSNSRSEMNVSTLELGDSALYLCASSFGGALYEQYFGPGTRLTVT.